Listed here are 26 T cell receptor beta chains from one sample, sequenced in a study of cytomegalovirus exposure and HLA in healthy donors. PCR employed 60 Vbeta and 13 Jbeta primers. Assay: immunoSEQ multiplex PCR; the TCRdb copy retains only in-frame clones and omits some. The sample consists of some 120,000 clones, 74% of them appearing once. Material: PBMCs. All receptors derive from a human donor in good health.

This chain uses TRBV18 with TRBJ2-5; 7 bases match TRBD2. This CDR3 has 15 residues. Germline V CDR1 and CDR2: KGHSH, LQKENI. Trimming cost V 3 bases and J 3 bases; bases outside gene matches: 7. CDR3 sequence: CASSPRLAEKETQYF. In nucleotides, the CDR3 is TGTGCCAGCTCACCGCGTCTAGCGGAGAAAGAGACCCAGTACTTC. Based on the CDR3 plus reference TRBV18 and TRBJ2-5, the full variable domain is NAGVMQNPRHLVRRRGQEARLRCSPMKGHSHVYWYRQLPEEGLKFMVYLQKENIIDESGMPKERFSAEFPKEGPSILRIQQVVRGDSAAYFCASSPRLAEKETQYFGPGTRLLVL.

The V and J genes are TRBV28 and TRBJ2-7; D may be TRBD2 (5 bases). Germline assignment: CDR1 MDHEN and CDR2 SYDVKM. Trimming pared 5 bases from V and 6 bases from J, leaving 11 bases between. The CDR3 loop spans 12 amino acids. The CDR3 DNA reads as TGTGCCAGCAGTCCCCTACGGGGCGAGCAGTACTTC. Translation: CASSPLRGEQYF.

V and J are TRBV29-1 and TRBJ2-7; 10 bases map to TRBD2. V shed 6 bases and J 6 bases; nucleotides not matched to a gene: 8. The CDR3 spans 13 residues. The germline CDR1 and CDR2 sequences are SQVTM and ANQGSEA. CDR3 region: CSVTSGGAAEQYF. Written as DNA, the CDR3 is TGCAGCGTCACAAGCGGGGGGGCGGCCGAGCAGTACTTC.

DNA for the CDR3: TGTGCCAGCAGAATAAGAACAGGGTATGGCTACACCTTC. This translates into CASRIRTGYGYTF. This rearrangement joins TRBV28 to TRBJ1-2, with D perhaps matching TRBD1 (6 bases). This CDR3 contains 13 residues. Trimming cost V 6 bases and J 5 bases, with 13 bases left between them. Germline V gives CDR1 MDHEN, CDR2 SYDVKM.

This chain connects TRBV2 to TRBJ2-3; perhaps TRBD2 as D (6 bases). V was pared by 4 bases and J by 11 bases, with 10 bases between. This CDR3 comprises 11 residues. CDR1 is SNHLY, CDR2 FYNNEI, per germline. The CDR3 nucleotides read TGTGCCAGCAGTGGCGGGGCCAAGCAGTATTTT. Its translation is CASSGGAKQYF.

The chain employs TRBV19 and TRBJ2-2; D not certain. The CDR3 is made up of 14 amino acids. Germline V CDR1 and CDR2: LNHDA, SQIVND (reference sequence). Trimming stripped 5 bases from V and 4 bases from J, with 11 bases between. The chain's CDR3 is CASSLSQITGELFF. DNA of the CDR3: TGTGCCAGTAGTCTGTCACAGATCACCGGGGAGCTGTTTTTT.

The chain employs TRBV6-1 and TRBJ2-7; D is possibly TRBD2 (6 bases). CDR3 length: 17 amino acids. The V end was cut by 3 bases, the J end by 2 bases, with 20 bases between. CDR1 is MNHNS, CDR2 SASEGT, per germline. The CDR3 coding sequence is TGTGCCAGCAGTGACCCTACCCCCGGGACTCAGACCTACGAGCAGTACTTC. Its translation: CASSDPTPGTQTYEQYF.

The chain joins TRBV27 to TRBJ2-7, with 8 bases matching TRBD1. CDR1 is MNHEY, CDR2 SMNVEV, per germline (reference sequence). This CDR3 region has 14 residues. The trim removed 5 bases at V and 3 bases at J, leaving 6 bases unmatched. The CDR3 region is CASSPDRGNYEQYF. CDR3 DNA: TGTGCCAGCAGTCCTGACAGGGGTAACTACGAGCAGTACTTC.

This chain links TRBV28 with TRBJ1-5, with D maybe TRBD1 (6 bases). Looked up from germline, CDR1 is MDHEN and CDR2 is SYDVKM. The CDR3 is made up of 14 amino acids. V was pared by 10 bases and J by 0 bases, with 13 bases between. DNA for the CDR3: TGTGCCATCACAGGGACCTATAGCAATCAGCCCCAGCATTTT. This encodes CAITGTYSNQPQHF.

The rearrangement joins TRBV18 to TRBJ2-7, with TRBD1 identical over 9 bases. With 6 bases clipped from V and 5 bases from J, the junction kept 8 bases outside the gene matches. Germline V CDR1 and CDR2: KGHSH, LQKENI. The CDR3 has 14 amino acids. The DNA for the CDR3 is TGTGCCAGCTCTATAGGGACAGGGCTGAACGAGCAGTACTTC. Its translation is CASSIGTGLNEQYF.

The V call is TRBV7-2, the J call TRBJ2-6, with 11 bases that match TRBD2. Looked up from germline, CDR1 is SGHTA and CDR2 is FQGNSA. The CDR3 is 18 amino acids. The V and J ends lost 5 bases and 0 bases, in that order; junction bases with no gene match: 6. The CDR3 sequence is CASSISSGRSSGANVLTF. CDR3 DNA sequence: TGTGCCAGCAGCATATCTAGCGGGAGGAGCTCTGGGGCCAACGTCCTGACTTTC.

V gene TRBV19 combines with J gene TRBJ1-2; no firm D call. The CDR3 loop spans 11 amino acids. V was clipped by 4 bases and J by 3 bases, with 3 bases between them. Germline assignment: CDR1 LNHDA and CDR2 SQIVND (reference sequence). The CDR3: CASSRDYGYTF. In nucleotides, the CDR3 is TGTGCCAGTAGTAGAGACTATGGCTACACCTTC.

The rearrangement links TRBV28 to TRBJ2-2; 8 nucleotides line up with TRBD2. CDR3 length: 16 amino acids. The germline V gene has CDR1 MDHEN and CDR2 SYDVKM. With V trimmed by 4 bases and J by 5 bases, 9 bases remained unmatched. The CDR3 DNA is TGTGCCAGCAGTTCCCCGGGAGGGCCCCAAACCGGGGAGCTGTTTTTT. Translating gives CASSSPGGPQTGELFF.

The chain links TRBV28 to TRBJ1-2, with D maybe TRBD1 (6 bases). The CDR3 runs to 16 residues. Per germline, CDR1 MDHEN and CDR2 SYDVKM. With 7 bases removed from V and 4 bases from J, the gap between germline ends came to 22 bases. The CDR3 nucleotides are TGTGCCAGCATGGCCCCCTTCAGGGGCCGCGGCTATGGCTACACCTTC. Translating gives CASMAPFRGRGYGYTF.

V and J are TRBV21-1 and TRBJ2-7; the DNA was not used to check the table's D call, TRBD2. TRBV21-1 constitutes a pseudogene. This CDR3 is built from 13 residues. The CDR3 DNA reads as TGTGCCAGCAGCAACTTCCCCTCCTACGAGCAGTACTTC. This encodes CASSNFPSYEQYF.

This rearrangement joins TRBV6-5 to TRBJ2-1; TRBD1 agrees at 8 bases. The CDR3 length is 13 residues. CDR1 is MNHEY, CDR2 SVGAGI, per germline. J gave up 6 bases and V 8 bases, and 6 bases lay outside the gene matches. The CDR3 DNA reads TGTGCCAGCTGCCGAGGACAGGGCAATGAGCAGTTCTTC. Amino acid sequence: CASCRGQGNEQFF.

The chain joins TRBV7-2 to TRBJ1-4, with 9 bases identical to TRBD1. V shed 3 bases, J shed 5 bases, and the junction held 10 bases outside the gene matches. The CDR3 extends over 17 amino acids. CDR1 is SGHTA, CDR2 FQGNSA, per germline. In DNA form, the CDR3 reads TGTGCCAGCAGCTTTTCGGGACAGGGAGGTGTAAATGAAAAACTGTTTTTT. Translation: CASSFSGQGGVNEKLFF. Filled out from reference TRBV7-2 and TRBJ1-4, the complete variable domain reads GAGVSQSPSNKVTEKGKDVELRCDPISGHTALYWYRQSLGQGLEFLIYFQGNSAPDKSGLPSDRFSAERTGGSVSTLTIQRTQQEDSAVYLCASSFSGQGGVNEKLFFGSGTQLSVL.

This chain links TRBV2 with TRBJ1-5; 7 bases agree with TRBD1. V lost 7 bases and J lost 1; bases outside the gene matches: 7. The CDR3 totals 15 residues. Germline assignment: CDR1 SNHLY and CDR2 FYNNEI. The CDR3 bases are TGTGCCAGCAATCCTTTGACAGGGAGCAATCAGCCCCAGCATTTT. This codes for CASNPLTGSNQPQHF.

This clone was seen a handful of times. The chain has TRBV28 and TRBJ1-6; D possibly corresponds to TRBD1 (6 bases). Looked up from germline, CDR1 is MDHEN and CDR2 is SYDVKM. The CDR3 length is 14 residues. The V gene lost 5 bases and the J gene lost 5 bases, with 10 bases spanning the gap. DNA for the CDR3: TGTGCCAGCAGTAAGAGGGGGAATAATTCACCCCTCCACTTT. Protein: CASSKRGNNSPLHF.

The chain recombines TRBV5-6 with TRBJ2-1; 9 bases fit TRBD2. Losses at the gene ends were 0 bases for V and 3 bases for J; bases not matched to a gene: 4. Germline V gives CDR1 SGHDT, CDR2 YYEEEE. The CDR3 extends over 16 amino acids. CDR3 bases: TGTGCCAGCAGCTTGGAAATTAGCGGGAGCTACAATGAGCAGTTCTTC. Protein product: CASSLEISGSYNEQFF.

V usage is TRBV5-4 and J usage is TRBJ2-7; D is uncertain. The CDR3 extends over 15 amino acids. The germline V gene has CDR1 SGHNT and CDR2 YYREEE (reference sequence). Trimming stripped 0 bases from V and 3 bases from J, with 13 bases between. DNA for the CDR3: TGTGCCAGCAGCTTGGGTGGGTCGCGGATCTACGAGCAGTACTTC. It encodes CASSLGGSRIYEQYF.

A single count supports this clone. Sequence at one end of the junction differs from germline and may be a read error. The V and J genes are TRBV7-7 and TRBJ2-7; a possible D gene is TRBD1 (6 bases). The CDR3 extends over 13 amino acids. From germline, CDR1 is SSHAT and CDR2 FNYEAQ (reference sequence). CDR3 residues: CASSLGAGAEQYF. DNA for the CDR3: TGTGCTAGCAGCTTGGGTGCAGGGGCCGAGCAGTACTTC.

The chain is built from TRBV9 and TRBJ2-1, with a tentative D call TRBD2 (7 bases). Trimming cost V 7 bases and J 6 bases, with 20 bases left between them. Germline V gene sequence: CDR1 SGDLS, CDR2 YYNGEE. The length of the CDR3 is 15 residues. The CDR3 is CASGPRGAVANEQFF. DNA for the CDR3: TGTGCCAGCGGGCCTCGGGGGGCGGTTGCCAATGAGCAGTTCTTC.

The chain carries TRBV6-1 and TRBJ2-7; no firm D call. With 3 bases removed from V and 0 bases from J, the gap between germline ends came to 6 bases. This CDR3 comprises 13 residues. Per the germline V gene, CDR1 is MNHNS and CDR2 is SASEGT. For the CDR3, the DNA is TGTGCCAGCAGTGACTACTTCTCCTACGAGCAGTACTTC. Translation: CASSDYFSYEQYF.

In its sample, this clone was seen once. This chain connects TRBV10-3 to TRBJ2-7; 7 nucleotides line up with TRBD2. CDR3 length: 14 residues. Trimming took 3 bases from V and 6 from J; bases not matched to a gene: 8. The germline CDR1 and CDR2 sequences are ENHRY and SYGVKD. The CDR3 sequence is CAISERGTNGEQYF. As DNA, the CDR3 is TGTGCCATCAGTGAACGTGGGACTAACGGCGAGCAGTACTTC.

This clone is a singleton in its sample. The genes are TRBV15 and TRBJ1-4; 10 positions agree with TRBD1. The CDR3 has 15 residues. Germline CDR1 LNHNV, CDR2 YYDKDF (reference sequence). With 3 bases clipped from V and 6 bases from J, the junction kept 4 bases outside the gene matches. The CDR3 region has the DNA TGTGCCACCAGCAGTGAGGGACAGGGGCATGAAAAACTGTTTTTT. Amino acids: CATSSEGQGHEKLFF.